The rows below give T cell receptor beta chains drawn from one sample of a study of blood T cells in healthy people across ages. TCRdb reanalysed the 5' RACE reads using MiXCR and keeps one entry per CDR3 protein. The table records some 1.5 million distinct CDR3 sequences, roughly 43% of them present only once. Sequenced: blood. These receptors all stem from a woman between 18 and 29 years old in good health. The CDR3 runs from the conserved cysteine through the conserved F or W.

v_call: TRBV7-2
j_call: TRBJ1-6
cdr3_aa: CASSLVSGGTYNSPLHF

v_call: TRBV12-3/TRBV12-4
j_call: TRBJ1-2
cdr3_aa: CASSSSSGFAPTGYTF

v_call: TRBV9
j_call: TRBJ1-2
cdr3_aa: CASSVETGGYGYTF

v_call: TRBV15
j_call: TRBJ2-3
cdr3_aa: CATSRVRPRQGSDTQYF

v_call: TRBV6-1
j_call: TRBJ1-2
cdr3_aa: CASSEGLSGTYYGYTF

v_call: TRBV14
j_call: TRBJ2-1
cdr3_aa: CASSQDGEFYNEQFF

v_call: TRBV6-4
j_call: TRBJ2-3
cdr3_aa: CASSDSLEADTQYF

v_call: TRBV28
j_call: TRBJ2-1
cdr3_aa: CASRRGPNNNEQFF

v_call: TRBV12-3/TRBV12-4
j_call: TRBJ1-1
cdr3_aa: CASSLGRGRATEAFF

v_call: TRBV10-2
j_call: TRBJ2-7
cdr3_aa: CASSASSGGRWEQYF

v_call: TRBV6-2/TRBV6-3
j_call: TRBJ1-2
cdr3_aa: CAISEQGNYGYTF

v_call: TRBV20-1
j_call: TRBJ2-5
cdr3_aa: CSAMGGVETQYF

v_call: TRBV7-9
j_call: -
cdr3_aa: CASSRTGGAEQYF

v_call: TRBV9
j_call: TRBJ1-1
cdr3_aa: CASSPHQTGSPTEAFF

v_call: TRBV7-7
j_call: TRBJ2-3
cdr3_aa: CASSLGYEDTQYF

v_call: TRBV28
j_call: TRBJ2-7
cdr3_aa: CASSFGFRRGGFYEQYF

v_call: TRBV3-1
j_call: TRBJ1-1
cdr3_aa: CASSQAWGTEAFF

v_call: TRBV11-3
j_call: TRBJ2-3
cdr3_aa: CASSVRSSDTQYF

v_call: TRBV6-1
j_call: TRBJ1-2
cdr3_aa: CASSEKAGPSNYGYTF

v_call: TRBV24-1
j_call: TRBJ2-3
cdr3_aa: CATSDPRRSTDTQYF

v_call: TRBV5-1
j_call: TRBJ1-1
cdr3_aa: CASSLRTGIEAFF

v_call: TRBV7-8
j_call: TRBJ2-1
cdr3_aa: CASSLAPQDNEQFF

v_call: TRBV6-5
j_call: TRBJ2-5
cdr3_aa: CASSYSRGLNHQETQYF

v_call: TRBV28
j_call: TRBJ1-2
cdr3_aa: CASSAGVHGYTF

v_call: TRBV20-1
j_call: TRBJ1-1
cdr3_aa: CSARDQSTEAFF

v_call: TRBV20-1
j_call: TRBJ1-2
cdr3_aa: CSAKLSDRDLYGYTF

v_call: TRBV20-1
j_call: TRBJ2-1
cdr3_aa: CSLQSSYNEQFF

v_call: TRBV12-3/TRBV12-4
j_call: TRBJ2-7
cdr3_aa: CASRDYQSEQYF

v_call: TRBV28
j_call: TRBJ2-1
cdr3_aa: CASSPALLFPPYNEQFF

v_call: TRBV9
j_call: TRBJ2-3
cdr3_aa: CASSVEGLGDTQYF

v_call: TRBV9
j_call: TRBJ2-7
cdr3_aa: CASSFSAGGPSEQYF